This T cell receptor (beta chain) was recovered during a study of cytomegalovirus exposure and HLA in healthy donors. As to this clone: Antigen specificity is unknown.

The CDR3 runs to 14 residues. The V gene's germline CDR1 is MNHEY and CDR2 SVGAGI. The trim removed 6 bases at V and 3 bases at J, leaving 7 bases unmatched. Researchers ran the PCR with 60 Vbeta and 13 Jbeta primers. Here immunoSEQ multiplex PCR was the method, and the copy in TCRdb shows in-frame clones only, minus some. Of under 150,000 clones in the sample, around three quarters were seen once. Findings of the study overall: Confirmation in vitro established that a few CMV-associated chains were specific for CMV antigens.

The V call is TRBV6-5, the J call TRBJ1-2; the match to TRBD1 covers 7 bases. This receptor was identified in a woman aged 40 to 50 in good health and CMV-seropositive. The sequenced material came from PBMCs. Here the CDR3 DNA reads TGTGCCAGCAGCCCGCGACAGGGCGACTATGGCTACACCTTC. This translates into CASSPRQGDYGYTF.